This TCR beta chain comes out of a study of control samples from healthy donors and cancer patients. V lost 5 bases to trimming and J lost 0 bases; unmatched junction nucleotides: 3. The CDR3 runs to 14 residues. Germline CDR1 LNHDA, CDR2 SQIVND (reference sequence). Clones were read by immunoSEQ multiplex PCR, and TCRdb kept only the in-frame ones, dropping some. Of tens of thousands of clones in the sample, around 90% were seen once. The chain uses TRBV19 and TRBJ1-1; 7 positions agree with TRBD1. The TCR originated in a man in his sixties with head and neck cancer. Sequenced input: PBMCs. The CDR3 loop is CASSSQGMNTEAFF. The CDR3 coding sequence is TGTGCCAGTAGTTCACAGGGGATGAACACTGAAGCTTTCTTT.